A selection of T cell receptor beta chains follows, all from one sample in a study of T cells in Graves' hyperthyroidism and ophthalmopathy. Via MiXCR, TCRdb re-called the multiplex PCR reads, giving one row per CDR3 protein. The sample holds around 600,000 distinct CDR3 sequences; about 14% are singletons and the top ten take 7% to 9%. The sample comprised blood. These receptors were obtained from a woman in her late teens or twenties with Graves' ophthalmopathy. CDR3s include the opening cysteine and the closing phenylalanine or tryptophan. The order of the fields is V gene, D gene, J gene, clone size, CDR3 DNA, CDR3 protein. D genes are given only for firm matches. Not all rows give a size; the values are once, few, many and, for expanded clones, a class.

V: TRBV2; D: .; J: TRBJ2-4; size: many; DNA: TGTGCCAGCAGTGAAATTAAGTCCCCTACTACCATTCAGTACTTC; CDR3: CASSEIKSPTTIQYF
V: TRBV20-1; D: TRBD1; J: TRBJ1-2; size: many; DNA: TGCAGTGCTAGAGATTCGAAGGGACAGGGGTCCCTGAACTATGGCTACACCTTC; CDR3: CSARDSKGQGSLNYGYTF
V: TRBV27; D: TRBD2; J: TRBJ2-5; size: .; DNA: TGTGCCAGCAGTTCCCTAGCGGACCCAAAGGAAGAGACCCAGTACTTC; CDR3: CASSSLADPKEETQYF
V: TRBV24-1; D: .; J: TRBJ2-1; size: many; DNA: TGTGCCACCAGGGCCCAGGGAAACCAGTTCTTC; CDR3: CATRAQGNQFF
V: TRBV20-1; D: .; J: TRBJ1-5; size: many; DNA: TGCAGTGCTCACAGGACCGCCGCCTGGCAGCCCCAGCATTTT; CDR3: CSAHRTAAWQPQHF
V: TRBV5-1; D: TRBD1; J: TRBJ1-2; size: .; DNA: TGCGCCAGCAGAGAAGGGACAGACTTCTATGGCTACACCTTC; CDR3: CASREGTDFYGYTF
V: TRBV2; D: .; J: TRBJ1-5; size: many; DNA: TGTGCCAGCAGTGAAGGATGGGGTAGCAATCAGCCCCAGCATTTT; CDR3: CASSEGWGSNQPQHF
V: TRBV6-2/TRBV6-3; D: TRBD2; J: TRBJ2-1; size: many; DNA: TGTGCCACCGCGTCTAGCGGGAGCCCCAGCTCCTACAATGAGCAGTTCTTC; CDR3: CATASSGSPSSYNEQFF
V: TRBV29-1; D: .; J: TRBJ2-3; size: many; DNA: TGCAGCTCAGAGGGAATGAGTCCAGATACGCAGTATTTT; CDR3: CSSEGMSPDTQYF
V: TRBV2; D: TRBD1; J: TRBJ2-5; size: .; DNA: TGTGCCAGCAGCCTCTCCGGGACAGGGGGACAAGAGACCCAGTACTTC; CDR3: CASSLSGTGGQETQYF
V: TRBV27; D: TRBD1; J: TRBJ1-1; size: .; DNA: TGTGCCAGCAGTTTACTTATGACAGGGACTGAAGCTTTCTTT; CDR3: CASSLLMTGTEAFF
V: TRBV2; D: TRBD2; J: TRBJ2-2; size: many; DNA: TGTGCCAGCAGACCGGGACTAGCGGACACCGGGGAGCTGTTTTTT; CDR3: CASRPGLADTGELFF
V: TRBV7-9; D: .; J: TRBJ1-1; size: many; DNA: TGTGCCAGCAGCCCAACAGCTGTCTGGAACACTGAAGCTTTCTTT; CDR3: CASSPTAVWNTEAFF
V: TRBV6-1; D: .; J: TRBJ1-2; size: .; DNA: TGTGCCAGCTCCCCCAGGACTCCCTATGGCTACACCTTC; CDR3: CASSPRTPYGYTF
V: TRBV24-1; D: TRBD1; J: TRBJ2-7; size: many; DNA: TGTGCCACCAGAAGGGACAGGGGCTACGAGCAGTACTTC; CDR3: CATRRDRGYEQYF
V: TRBV6-2/TRBV6-3; D: TRBD2; J: TRBJ2-1; size: many; DNA: TGTGCCAGCAGTTTTAGCGGGAAAGATGAGCAGTTCTTC; CDR3: CASSFSGKDEQFF
V: TRBV7-3; D: .; J: TRBJ2-2; size: .; DNA: TGTGCCAGCAGCTCCGGGCCGTACACCGGGGAGCTGTTTTTT; CDR3: CASSSGPYTGELFF
V: TRBV27; D: TRBD1; J: TRBJ1-5; size: .; DNA: TGTGCCAGCAGTTTTCAGGGGGGCGGCAATCAGCCCCAGCATTTT; CDR3: CASSFQGGGNQPQHF
V: TRBV9; D: TRBD1; J: TRBJ1-5; size: few; DNA: TGTGCCAGCAGCGAATCGACAGGGGGCACAAATCAGCCCCAGCATTTT; CDR3: CASSESTGGTNQPQHF
V: TRBV29-1; D: .; J: TRBJ1-2; size: many; DNA: TGCAGCGTGGCAGGGGACTATGGCTACACCTTC; CDR3: CSVAGDYGYTF
V: TRBV5-1; D: TRBD2; J: TRBJ2-2; size: .; DNA: TGCGCCAGCAGCCGGACTAGTCCCGGGGAGCTGTTTTTT; CDR3: CASSRTSPGELFF
V: TRBV4-1; D: .; J: TRBJ2-6; size: .; DNA: TGCGCCAGCAGCCAAGGGGTCGCGGGGGCGCCTGGGGCCAACGTCCTGACTTTC; CDR3: CASSQGVAGAPGANVLTF
V: TRBV12-3/TRBV12-4; D: .; J: TRBJ2-1; size: many; DNA: TGTGCCAGCAGTAGGGGGGCTAGCGGCTACAATGAGCAGTTCTTC; CDR3: CASSRGASGYNEQFF
V: TRBV7-2; D: .; J: TRBJ1-5; size: .; DNA: TGTGCCAGCAGCTTATCGCCGGGAGCGGGGGGGGCCAGTAAGCCCCAGCATTTT; CDR3: CASSLSPGAGGASKPQHF
V: TRBV24-1; D: .; J: TRBJ2-7; size: few; DNA: TGTGCCACCAGTGGCTACAGCCCCGAGGGAGGCTACGAGCAGTACTTC; CDR3: CATSGYSPEGGYEQYF
V: TRBV20-1; D: TRBD1; J: TRBJ1-2; size: many; DNA: TGCAGTGCTAGAGATAACAGGGGCTATGGCTACACCTTC; CDR3: CSARDNRGYGYTF
V: TRBV3-1; D: TRBD1; J: TRBJ2-1; size: many; DNA: TGTGCCAGCAGCCAGGGACAGGGGTACTACAATGAGCAGTTCTTC; CDR3: CASSQGQGYYNEQFF
V: TRBV20-1; D: TRBD2; J: TRBJ2-1; size: many; DNA: TGCAGTGCTCTACAGCCTGGGAGGGAGATGGACAATGAGCAGTTCTTC; CDR3: CSALQPGREMDNEQFF
V: TRBV11-2; D: .; J: TRBJ2-1; size: many; DNA: TGTGCCAGCAGCTTAGATATGGATGAGCAGTTCTTC; CDR3: CASSLDMDEQFF
V: TRBV7-3; D: .; J: TRBJ2-3; size: .; DNA: TGTGCCAGCGCCCTAAAACACGGAGATACGCAGTCTTTT; CDR3: CASALKHGDTQSF
V: TRBV5-1; D: TRBD1; J: TRBJ2-5; size: few; DNA: TGCGCCAGCAGCTCTGGACAGGTTGCGGAGACCCAGTACTTC; CDR3: CASSSGQVAETQYF
V: TRBV7-2; D: TRBD2; J: TRBJ2-5; size: many; DNA: TGTGCCAGCAGCCTCCGTCGGGGACTAGCGGGAGGCTGGGAGACCCAGTACTTC; CDR3: CASSLRRGLAGGWETQYF
V: TRBV12-3/TRBV12-4; D: .; J: TRBJ2-7; size: many; DNA: TGTGCCAGCAGTCCACGTCCGGACGGGGAGCAGTACTTC; CDR3: CASSPRPDGEQYF
V: TRBV7-2; D: TRBD2; J: TRBJ2-5; size: many; DNA: TGTGCCAGCAGCCCGGCATATAAGACTAGCGGGAAGACCCAGTACTTC; CDR3: CASSPAYKTSGKTQYF
V: TRBV28; D: TRBD2; J: TRBJ2-1; size: .; DNA: TGTGCCAGCAGTTTATCGGCTAGCGGGAGAGGGCACTCCTACAATGAGCAGTTCTTC; CDR3: CASSLSASGRGHSYNEQFF
V: TRBV12-3/TRBV12-4; D: .; J: TRBJ2-3; size: many; DNA: TGTGCCAGCAGTTCCGAGCGGGGCACAGATACGCAGTATTTT; CDR3: CASSSERGTDTQYF
V: TRBV6-5; D: .; J: TRBJ2-7; size: many; DNA: TGTGCCAGCAGTTACTCCCATAGGACAGCCTCCTACGAGCAGTACTTC; CDR3: CASSYSHRTASYEQYF
V: TRBV3-1; D: .; J: TRBJ1-1; size: few; DNA: TGTGCCAGCAGCCAAGGATCGTTGCAGACTGAAGCTTTCTTT; CDR3: CASSQGSLQTEAFF
V: TRBV14; D: .; J: TRBJ1-2; size: few; DNA: TGTGCCAGCAGCCAAGATTCGGCGGTGGTATTGGGCTACACCTTC; CDR3: CASSQDSAVVLGYTF
V: TRBV14; D: .; J: TRBJ2-1; size: .; DNA: TGTGCCAGCAGCCAAGTTCCGACTCCCCTTACCAATGAGCAGTTCTTC; CDR3: CASSQVPTPLTNEQFF
V: TRBV7-2; D: .; J: TRBJ1-2; size: .; DNA: TGTGCCAGCAGCTTAGAGATCAGCACTAACTATGGCTACACCTTC; CDR3: CASSLEISTNYGYTF